These T cell receptor beta chains were read from a single sample in a study of blood T cell repertoires in COVID-19. Sequenced by immunoSEQ multiplex PCR; TCRdb stores in-frame clones only, minus some. The data contain tens of thousands of clones, approximately 79% of them singletons. The sequencing input was peripheral blood. The receptor source for this set is a human donor with acute or convalescent COVID-19. The donor label of this sample is uncertain. The CDR3 runs from the conserved cysteine through the conserved F or W. The D gene is left open where the match is weak. The size field is filled for only some rows; it gives once, few, many or a size class.

V gene	D gene	clone size	J gene	CDR3 DNA	CDR3 protein
TRBV19	TRBD1	.	TRBJ2-1	TGTGCCAGTAGGGCCGGGACAGCGATATACAATGAGCAGTTCTTC	CASRAGTAIYNEQFF
TRBV2	.	few	TRBJ1-2	TGTGCCAGCAACCCGAACAGGGACATCTATGGCTACACCTTC	CASNPNRDIYGYTF
TRBV28	.	.	TRBJ2-7	TGTGCCAGCAGTTCGGGACTTGAGGAGCAGTACTTC	CASSSGLEEQYF
TRBV11-2	.	.	TRBJ1-1	TGTGCCAGCAGCCCATGGACAGCTCAAAACACTGAAGCTTTCTTT	CASSPWTAQNTEAFF
TRBV6-7	.	.	TRBJ1-1	TGTGCCAGCAACGGGAGTGGGGCTGAAGCTTTCTTT	CASNGSGAEAFF
TRBV28	.	.	TRBJ1-2	TGTGCCGCCGCACCCGCCCAGGGAGGCGGCTACACCTTC	CAAAPAQGGGYTF
TRBV30	.	.	TRBJ2-3	TGTGCCTGGAGTCAGGGAACCGATACGCAGTATTTT	CAWSQGTDTQYF
TRBV7-2	.	.	TRBJ1-5	TGTGCCAGCAGCCCTGCCGGGGGCAATCAGCCCCAGCATTTT	CASSPAGGNQPQHF
TRBV30	TRBD2	.	TRBJ2-4	TGTGCCTGGAGTGTAGGAGGGACTAGCTCTGGCATTCAGTACTTC	CAWSVGGTSSGIQYF
TRBV7-9	TRBD2	.	TRBJ2-1	TGTGCCAGCTGGACCTCTAGCGGGACGGGATATGAGCAGTTCTTC	CASWTSSGTGYEQFF
TRBV5-1	.	.	TRBJ2-3	TGCGCCAGCAAGGGAGCGAGCACAGATACGCAGTATTTT	CASKGASTDTQYF
TRBV5-8	TRBD1	.	TRBJ2-5	TGTGCCAGCAGCTTGGGGGACAGGGGAGGGGAGACCCAGTACTTC	CASSLGDRGGETQYF
TRBV6-2/TRBV6-3	TRBD2	few	TRBJ2-1	TGTGCCAGCAGTCCGGGGACTAGAGGAGGCAATGAGCAGTTCTTC	CASSPGTRGGNEQFF
TRBV5-8	TRBD1	.	TRBJ1-5	TGTGCCAGCAGCCCCGGACAGGCTGGGAGTCAGCCCCAGCATTTT	CASSPGQAGSQPQHF
TRBV19	TRBD1	.	TRBJ1-2	TGTGCCAGTAGTATGACAGGGTTAGCTAACTATGGCTACACCTTC	CASSMTGLANYGYTF
TRBV11-2	TRBD2	.	TRBJ2-7	TGTGCCAGCAGCCCGCTCACTAGCGGGAATGTGAAGGGCTACGAGCAGTACTTC	CASSPLTSGNVKGYEQYF
TRBV7-9	TRBD1	.	TRBJ1-6	TGTGCCAGCAGCATAGACAGGGGAGGAAATTCACCCCTCCACTTT	CASSIDRGGNSPLHF
TRBV11-1	TRBD1	.	TRBJ2-2	TGTGCCAGCAGCGCGACAGGGGGCGTAGGCGGGGAGCTGTTTTTT	CASSATGGVGGELFF
TRBV19	.	few	TRBJ1-2	TGTGCCAGTAGTATCAGGGGCGTTGGGTATGGCTACACCTTC	CASSIRGVGYGYTF
TRBV10-3	.	.	TRBJ2-7	TGTGCCATCAGTGAACAGGCCGGCGAGCAGTACTTC	CAISEQAGEQYF
TRBV28	.	.	TRBJ1-5	TGTGCCAGCAGCACCGTCGGGGGATGGAATCAGCCCCAGCATTTT	CASSTVGGWNQPQHF
TRBV18	.	few	TRBJ2-1	TGTGCCAGCTCCCCCGGTCCCGCCGGGTACAATGAGCAGTTCTTC	CASSPGPAGYNEQFF
TRBV6-1	.	.	TRBJ2-7	TGTGCCAGCAGTGAAGTGCGGGGCGCCTACGAGCAGTACTTC	CASSEVRGAYEQYF
TRBV5-1	.	.	TRBJ1-2	TGCGCCAGCAGCTTGGACGGGGTGGCTTATGGCTACACCTTC	CASSLDGVAYGYTF
TRBV11-2	TRBD1	.	TRBJ1-1	TGTGCCAGCAGCTTAATCAGGGGGCCGGTCACTGAAGCTTTCTTT	CASSLIRGPVTEAFF
TRBV7-2	TRBD1	.	TRBJ2-2	TGTGCCAGCAGCACTCGACAGGGCTACACCGGGGAGCTGTTTTTT	CASSTRQGYTGELFF
TRBV2	TRBD2	.	TRBJ2-5	TGTGCCAGTCTGGGGGGGTCGGCGGGGACCCAGTACTTC	CASLGGSAGTQYF
TRBV10-3	.	.	TRBJ1-3	TGTGCCATCAGTTCTGTTTCCACCATATATTTT	CAISSVSTIYF
TRBV5-4	TRBD2	.	TRBJ2-2	TGTGCCAGCAGGCTTCGGGACTACCACTCAACCGGGGAGCTGTTTTTT	CASRLRDYHSTGELFF
TRBV27	TRBD1	.	TRBJ2-2	TGTGCCAGCAGGGGGGGACAGGTTAGCACCGGGGAGCTGTTTTTT	CASRGGQVSTGELFF
TRBV24-1	.	.	TRBJ2-1	TGTGCCACCAGAAGGGGGGGCTCAGGCAATGAGCAGTTCTTC	CATRRGGSGNEQFF
TRBV7-6	.	.	TRBJ1-1	TGTGCCAGCAGCTGGGCCCAGGGGAACACTGAAGCTTTCTTT	CASSWAQGNTEAFF
TRBV2	.	.	TRBJ2-5	TGTGCCAGCAGTAAAGACGGGGGGACCCAGTACTTC	CASSKDGGTQYF
TRBV6-6	TRBD1	.	TRBJ2-7	TGTGCCAGCAGTTACCCTGAGGGGGCAATCTACGAGCAGTACTTC	CASSYPEGAIYEQYF
TRBV30	TRBD1	.	TRBJ1-5	TGTGCCTGTAAGGGGGCGGCGGGCAATCAGCCCCAGCATTTT	CACKGAAGNQPQHF